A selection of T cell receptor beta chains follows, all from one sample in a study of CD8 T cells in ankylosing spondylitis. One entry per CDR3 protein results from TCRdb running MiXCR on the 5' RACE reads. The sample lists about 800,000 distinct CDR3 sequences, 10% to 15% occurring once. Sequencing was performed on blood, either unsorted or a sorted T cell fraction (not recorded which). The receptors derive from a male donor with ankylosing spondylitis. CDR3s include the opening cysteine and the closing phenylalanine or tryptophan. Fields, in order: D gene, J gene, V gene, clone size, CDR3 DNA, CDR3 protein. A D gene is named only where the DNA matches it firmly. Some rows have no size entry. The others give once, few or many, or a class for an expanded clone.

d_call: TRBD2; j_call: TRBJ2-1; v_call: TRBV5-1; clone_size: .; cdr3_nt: TGCGCCAGCAGCTGGGGTAGCGGGAGGGACAATGAGCAGTTCTTC; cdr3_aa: CASSWGSGRDNEQFF
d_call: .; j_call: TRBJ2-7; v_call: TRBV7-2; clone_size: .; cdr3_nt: TGTGCCAGCAGCTTAGTTGGCCCGGGGGTCGAGCAGTACTTC; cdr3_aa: CASSLVGPGVEQYF
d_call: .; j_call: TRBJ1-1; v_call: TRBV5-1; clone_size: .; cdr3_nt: TGCGCCAGCAGCTTGGATAAGGACACTGAAGCTTTCTTT; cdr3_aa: CASSLDKDTEAFF
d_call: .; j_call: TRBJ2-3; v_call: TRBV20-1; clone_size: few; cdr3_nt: TGCAGCGATAGCGGAAAAGGGGACACAGATACGCAGTATTTT; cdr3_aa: CSDSGKGDTDTQYF
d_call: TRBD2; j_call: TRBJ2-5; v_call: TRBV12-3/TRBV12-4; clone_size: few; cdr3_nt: TGTGCCAGCAGTTTAAGGGGACTAGCGGGGGGTGAAGAGACCCAGTACTTC; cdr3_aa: CASSLRGLAGGEETQYF
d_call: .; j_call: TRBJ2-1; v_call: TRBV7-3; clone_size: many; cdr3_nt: TGTGCCAGCAGCGCAGGGAAAGAGCAGTTCTTC; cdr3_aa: CASSAGKEQFF
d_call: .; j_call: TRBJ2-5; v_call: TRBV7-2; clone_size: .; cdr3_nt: TGTGCCAGCAGCTTAGACCGGGGGGCGGGGGAGACCCAGTACTTC; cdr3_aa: CASSLDRGAGETQYF
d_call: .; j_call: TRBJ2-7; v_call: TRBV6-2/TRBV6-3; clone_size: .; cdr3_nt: TGTGCCAGCAGGGGACAATCCGGTGAGCAGTACTTC; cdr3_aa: CASRGQSGEQYF
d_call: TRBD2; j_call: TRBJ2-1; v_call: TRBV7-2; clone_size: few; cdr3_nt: TGTGCCAGCAGCTCGCGGACTAGCGGGAGTGGGCAGTTCTTC; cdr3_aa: CASSSRTSGSGQFF
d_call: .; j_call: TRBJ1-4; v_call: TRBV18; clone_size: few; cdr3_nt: TGTGCCAGCTCACCCTTTCTGGGGAATGAAAAACTGTTTTTT; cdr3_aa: CASSPFLGNEKLFF
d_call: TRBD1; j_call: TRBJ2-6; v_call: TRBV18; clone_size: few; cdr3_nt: TGTGCCAGCTCACCCTCTATCCGATTTCCGGGACAGGGTTGGTCTGGGGCCAACGTCCTGACTTTC; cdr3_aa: CASSPSIRFPGQGWSGANVLTF
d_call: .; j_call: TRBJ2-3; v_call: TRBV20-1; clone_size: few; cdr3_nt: TGCAGTGCTCCACTTAGCACAGATACGCAGTATTTT; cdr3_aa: CSAPLSTDTQYF
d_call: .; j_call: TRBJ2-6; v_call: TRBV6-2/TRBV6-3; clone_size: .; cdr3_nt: TGTGCCACCCGGAACTCTGGGGCCAACGTCCTGACTTTC; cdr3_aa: CATRNSGANVLTF
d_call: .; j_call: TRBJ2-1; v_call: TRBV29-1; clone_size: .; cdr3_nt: TGCAGCGCCATTTCCCATGAGCAGTTCTTC; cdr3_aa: CSAISHEQFF
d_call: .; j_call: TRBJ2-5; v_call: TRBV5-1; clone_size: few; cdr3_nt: TGCGCCAGCAGCTTACGGGGCCCCCCCGGGGAGACCCAGTACTTC; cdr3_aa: CASSLRGPPGETQYF
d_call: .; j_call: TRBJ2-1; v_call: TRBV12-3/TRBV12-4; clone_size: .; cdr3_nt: TGTGCCAGCAGTTTACGTCCATTCAATGAGCAGTTCTTC; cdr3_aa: CASSLRPFNEQFF
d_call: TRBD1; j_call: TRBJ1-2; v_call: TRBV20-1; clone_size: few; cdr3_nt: TGCAGTGCCGTACAGGGGGCGGTTGGCTACACCTTC; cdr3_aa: CSAVQGAVGYTF
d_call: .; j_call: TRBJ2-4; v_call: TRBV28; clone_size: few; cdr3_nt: TGTGCCAGCAGTGCCGGGAATGGACTTTGGCTAGCCAAAAACATTCAGTACTTC; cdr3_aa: CASSAGNGLWLAKNIQYF
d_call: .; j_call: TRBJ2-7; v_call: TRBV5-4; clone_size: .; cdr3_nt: TGTGCCAGCAGCTCGCCCGGGACTCAAGGGACCTACGAGCAGTACTTC; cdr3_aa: CASSSPGTQGTYEQYF
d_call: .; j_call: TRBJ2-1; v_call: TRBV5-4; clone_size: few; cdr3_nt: TGTGCCAGCAGCTTAGTCCAGGGACAATACAATGAGCAGTTCTTC; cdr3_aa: CASSLVQGQYNEQFF
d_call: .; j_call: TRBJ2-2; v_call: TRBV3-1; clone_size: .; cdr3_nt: TGTGCCAGCAGCCAAGCCCAACTATACACCGGGGAGCTGTTTTTT; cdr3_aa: CASSQAQLYTGELFF
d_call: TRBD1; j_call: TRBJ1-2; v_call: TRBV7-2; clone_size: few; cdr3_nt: TGTGCCAGCAGCTCGGGAGGACAGGGGTTGCGGGGCTACACCTTC; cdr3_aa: CASSSGGQGLRGYTF
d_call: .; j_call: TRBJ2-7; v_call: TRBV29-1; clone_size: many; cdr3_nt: TGCAGCGTTGTTCGGGGGCCGTCCTACGAGCAGTACTTC; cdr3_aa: CSVVRGPSYEQYF
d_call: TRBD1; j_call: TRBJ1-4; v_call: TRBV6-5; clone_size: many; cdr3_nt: TGTGCCAGCAGTTTCGGACAGGGCTTTAATGAAAAACTGTTTTTT; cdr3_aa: CASSFGQGFNEKLFF
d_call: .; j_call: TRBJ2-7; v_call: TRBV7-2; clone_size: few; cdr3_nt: TGTGCCAGCAGCATCGCCGGGACAACTTTCTACGAGCAGTACTTC; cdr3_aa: CASSIAGTTFYEQYF
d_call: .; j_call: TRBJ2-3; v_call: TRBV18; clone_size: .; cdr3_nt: TGTGCCAGCTCACCAACGGGGAAGAGCATAACCCACACAGATACGCAGTATTTT; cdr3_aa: CASSPTGKSITHTDTQYF
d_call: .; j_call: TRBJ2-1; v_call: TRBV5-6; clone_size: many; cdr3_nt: TGTGCCAGCAGCCCTGGTACTAGTGATGAGCAGTTCTTC; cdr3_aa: CASSPGTSDEQFF
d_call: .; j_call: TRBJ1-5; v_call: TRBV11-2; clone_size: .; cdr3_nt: TGTGCCAGCAGCTCCCAGGGCCGGCCCCAGCATTTT; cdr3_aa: CASSSQGRPQHF
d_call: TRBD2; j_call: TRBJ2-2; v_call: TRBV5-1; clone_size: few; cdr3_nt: TGCGCCAGCAGCTTGATAGGGCTAGCGGCCTACTCGAACACCGGGGAGCTGTTTTTT; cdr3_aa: CASSLIGLAAYSNTGELFF
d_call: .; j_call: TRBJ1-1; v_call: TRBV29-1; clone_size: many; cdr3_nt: TGCAGCGTCGGGACACTGATGAACACTGAAGCTTTCTTT; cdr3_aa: CSVGTLMNTEAFF
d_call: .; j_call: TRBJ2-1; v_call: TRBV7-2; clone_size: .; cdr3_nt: TGTGCCAGCAGCTTATCGGCAGCTAATGAGCAGTTCTTC; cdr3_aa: CASSLSAANEQFF
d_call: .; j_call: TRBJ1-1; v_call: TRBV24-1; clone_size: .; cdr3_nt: TGTGCCACCAGTGACTTCCGAGAACCCCGAGAAGCTTTCTTT; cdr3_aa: CATSDFREPREAFF
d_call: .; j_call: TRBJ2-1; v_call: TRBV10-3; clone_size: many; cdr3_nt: TGTGCCATCACCAGATTCGGGGAAAAAATCGGTCGCTACAATGAGCAGTTCTTC; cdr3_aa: CAITRFGEKIGRYNEQFF
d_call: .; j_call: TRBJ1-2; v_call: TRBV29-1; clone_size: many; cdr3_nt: TGCAGCGTGGGGGAAGGTAGCTATGGCTACACCTTC; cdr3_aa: CSVGEGSYGYTF
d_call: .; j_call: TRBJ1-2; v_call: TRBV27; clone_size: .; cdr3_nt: TGTGCCAGCAGTCCATATCGGATTAACTATGGCTACACCTTC; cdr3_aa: CASSPYRINYGYTF
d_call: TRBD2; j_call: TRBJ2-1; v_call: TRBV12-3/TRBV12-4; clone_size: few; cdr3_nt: TGTGCCAGCAGCGGACTAGACCCTCTTCTCTCCTACAATGAGCAGTTCTTC; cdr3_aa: CASSGLDPLLSYNEQFF
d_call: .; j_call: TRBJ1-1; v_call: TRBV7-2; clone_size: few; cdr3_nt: TGTGCCAGCAGCGTCAAGGGGGGTCACACTGAAGCTTTCTTT; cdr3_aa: CASSVKGGHTEAFF
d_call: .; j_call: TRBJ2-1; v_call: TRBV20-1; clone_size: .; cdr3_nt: TGCAGTGCTACCCCCTCCTTGTGGGAGCAGTTCTTC; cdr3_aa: CSATPSLWEQFF
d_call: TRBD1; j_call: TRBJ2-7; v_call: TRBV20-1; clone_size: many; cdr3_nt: TGCAGTGCCCCAGGGACAGGGGGACCAAGGCAGCAGTACTTC; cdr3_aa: CSAPGTGGPRQQYF
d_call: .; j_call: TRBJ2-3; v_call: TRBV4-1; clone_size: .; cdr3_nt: TGCGCCAGCAGCCAAGGCCTAGGTGTAGATACGCAGTATTTT; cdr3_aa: CASSQGLGVDTQYF
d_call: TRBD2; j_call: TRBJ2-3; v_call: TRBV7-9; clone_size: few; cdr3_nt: TGTGCCAGCAGCACGAGAGCGGGAGTAGGCGCAGATACGCAGTATTTT; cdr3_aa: CASSTRAGVGADTQYF
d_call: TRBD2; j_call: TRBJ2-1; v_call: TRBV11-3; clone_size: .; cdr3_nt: TGTGCCAGCAGCCATCGAGGTGGGGTAGCGGGATACAATGAGCAGTTCTTC; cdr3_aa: CASSHRGGVAGYNEQFF